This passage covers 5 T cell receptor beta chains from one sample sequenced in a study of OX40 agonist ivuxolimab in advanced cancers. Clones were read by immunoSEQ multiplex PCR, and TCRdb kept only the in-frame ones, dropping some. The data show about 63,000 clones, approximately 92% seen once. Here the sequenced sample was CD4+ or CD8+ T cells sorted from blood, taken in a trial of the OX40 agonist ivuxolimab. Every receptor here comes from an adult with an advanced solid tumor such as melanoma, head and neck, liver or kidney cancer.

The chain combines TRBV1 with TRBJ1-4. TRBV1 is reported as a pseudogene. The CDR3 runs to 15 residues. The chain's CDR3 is CTSSPTGATNEKLFF. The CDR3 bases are TGCACCAGCAGCCCCACCGGGGCAACTAATGAAAAACTGTTTTTT.

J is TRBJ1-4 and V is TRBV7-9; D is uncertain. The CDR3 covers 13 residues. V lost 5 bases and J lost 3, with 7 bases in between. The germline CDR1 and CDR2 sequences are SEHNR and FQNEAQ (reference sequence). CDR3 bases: TGTGCCAGCAGCCGGAGTGCTAATGAAAAACTGTTTTTT. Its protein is CASSRSANEKLFF.

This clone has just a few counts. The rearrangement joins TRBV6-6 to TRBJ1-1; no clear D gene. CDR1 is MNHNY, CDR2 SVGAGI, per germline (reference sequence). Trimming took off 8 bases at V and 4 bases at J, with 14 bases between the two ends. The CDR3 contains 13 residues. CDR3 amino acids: CASGLVGVTEAFF. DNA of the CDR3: TGTGCCAGCGGATTGGTAGGTGTCACTGAAGCTTTCTTT.

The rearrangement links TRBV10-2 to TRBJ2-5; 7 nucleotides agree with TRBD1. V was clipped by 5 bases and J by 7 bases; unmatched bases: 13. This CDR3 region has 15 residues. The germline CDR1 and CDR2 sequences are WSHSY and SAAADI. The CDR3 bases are TGCGCCAGCAGTAACCCATACAGGGGAGCCGGGACCCAGTACTTC. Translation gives CASSNPYRGAGTQYF.

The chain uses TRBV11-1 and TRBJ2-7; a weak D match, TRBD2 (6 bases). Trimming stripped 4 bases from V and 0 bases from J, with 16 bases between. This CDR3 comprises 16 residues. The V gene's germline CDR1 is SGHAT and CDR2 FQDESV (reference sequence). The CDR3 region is CASSSLGAGSSYEQYF. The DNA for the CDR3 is TGTGCCAGCAGCTCCCTAGGGGCGGGGAGCTCCTACGAGCAGTACTTC. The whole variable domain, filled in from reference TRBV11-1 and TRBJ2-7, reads EAEVAQSPRYKITEKSQAVAFWCDPISGHATLYWYRQILGQGPELLVQFQDESVVDDSQLPKDRFSAERLKGVDSTLKIQPAELGDSAMYLCASSSLGAGSSYEQYFGPGTRLTVT.